This T cell receptor (beta chain) emerged from a study of blood T cell repertoires in COVID-19. The CDR3 consists of 13 residues. Germline assignment: CDR1 SGHVS and CDR2 FQNEAQ. The V gene lost 5 bases and the J gene lost 4 bases, with 11 bases spanning the gap. Profiling relied on immunoSEQ multiplex PCR, and the TCRdb table lists in-frame clones only, not all of them. The table has approximately 89,000 clones, roughly 80% seen once; the top ten hold about 5.7%. The sequence derives from a man in his sixties or seventies with COVID-19, enrolled during active disease. The genes are TRBV7-8 and TRBJ1-2; D is unresolved. The sequenced material came from peripheral blood. CDR3 residues: CASSHDAGYGYTF. CDR3 DNA sequence: TGTGCCAGCAGCCACGACGCAGGCTATGGCTACACCTTC. The full variable domain, its missing parts supplied by reference TRBV7-8 and TRBJ1-2, is GAGVSQSPRYKVAKRGQDVALRCDPISGHVSLFWYQQALGQGPEFLTYFQNEAQLDKSGLPSDRFFAERPEGSVSTLKIQRTQQEDSAVYLCASSHDAGYGYTFGSGTRLTVV.